These 28 T cell receptor beta chains came from one sample sequenced in a study of blood T cells in healthy people across ages (dated by TCRdb to between 2014 and 2017). The library was produced with 5' RACE. Sequenced on an Illumina HiSeq 2500. A second roughly 6 to 11 cycle PCR used a sample-barcoded 5' primer and a J-beta primer mix. TCRdb ran its own pipeline on the public reads, namely fastp trimming at Q25 and MiXCR clone calling, and kept in-frame beta chains. Each record represents a unique CDR3 protein, reported with the most common genes and DNA among its rows. The sample records about 810,000 distinct CDR3 sequences, 35% to 40% of which are singletons. In total, the top ten clones hold around 13% of the sample. The sequencing input was blood. These receptors all come from a man between 18 and 35 years old in good health.

This clonotype was detected a few times. The chain's CDR3 is CASSLRTSAYNEQYF. The CDR3 DNA is TGTGCCAGCAGCTTAAGGACTAGCGCTTACAATGAGCAGTACTTC. The genes are TRBV7-2 and TRBJ2-5; TRBD2 aligns across 9 bases. The CDR3 consists of 15 residues. V was clipped by 2 bases and J by 11 bases; unmatched bases: 12. The germline V gene has CDR1 SGHTA and CDR2 FQGNSA.

This chain uses TRBV12-3 or TRBV12-4 with TRBJ1-5; no reliable D call. V lost 6 bases to trimming and J lost 0 bases, with 9 bases between them. This CDR3 comprises 14 residues. The CDR3 coding sequence is TGTGCCAGCAGCCCTTCGTATAGCAATCAGCCCCAGCATTTT. Its translation is CASSPSYSNQPQHF.

This clonotype has ten or more counts. The chain uses TRBV18 and TRBJ1-2; D gene unclear. CDR3 length equals 13 residues. Trimming removed 3 bases at V and 6 bases at J, with 11 bases between. Per germline, CDR1 KGHSH and CDR2 LQKENI. CDR3 nucleotide sequence: TGTGCCAGCTCACCCGGGGTTCGCGATGGCTACACCTTC. This gives the protein CASSPGVRDGYTF.

The J gene is TRBJ2-5, the V gene TRBV7-2, with 7 positions matching TRBD1. Unmatched junction bases numbered 17, after V lost 5 bases and J lost 11 bases. This CDR3 contains 15 residues. Germline CDR1 SGHTA, CDR2 FQGNSA. CDR3 in amino acids: CASSPQRDRWNEQYF. The DNA of the CDR3 is TGTGCCAGCAGCCCTCAACGGGACAGATGGAATGAGCAGTACTTC.

This clonotype has at least ten counts. The chain uses TRBV7-2 and TRBJ2-3; D is unclear. The CDR3 totals 12 residues. Germline-derived CDR1 and CDR2 are SGHTA and FQGNSA. The V end was cut by 5 bases, the J end by 5 bases, with 8 bases between. CDR3 nucleotide sequence: TGTGCCAGCAGCCCTAGGGTAGATACGCAGTATTTT. It encodes CASSPRVDTQYF.

This chain connects TRBV7-2 to TRBJ2-3; 12 nucleotides match TRBD2. Per the germline V gene, CDR1 is SGHTA and CDR2 is FQGNSA. After removal of 3 bases from V and 4 bases from J, the junction contained 8 bases not matched to a gene. CDR3 length: 17 amino acids. CDR3 sequence reads: CASSLASGGAGADTQYF. The CDR3, as DNA: TGTGCCAGCAGCTTGGCTAGCGGGGGGGCCGGAGCAGATACGCAGTATTTT.

The rearrangement joins TRBV20-1 to TRBJ2-2, with 11 positions matching TRBD2. V shed 3 bases, J shed 5 bases, and the junction held 8 bases outside the gene matches. The V gene's germline CDR1 is DFQATT and CDR2 SNEGSKA (reference sequence). The CDR3 runs to 16 residues. The CDR3 sequence is CSARARGLAETGELFF. The CDR3 region has the DNA TGCAGTGCTAGGGCGAGGGGACTAGCGGAGACCGGGGAGCTGTTTTTT.

The rearrangement joins TRBV5-1 to TRBJ1-6, with D perhaps TRBD1 (5 bases). Germline V CDR1 and CDR2: SGHRS, YFSETQ. Trimming took off 0 bases at V and 9 bases at J, with 10 bases between the two ends. This CDR3 has 14 residues. The CDR3 coding sequence is TGCGCCAGCAGCTTGGCACAGGACCCTTCACCCCTCCACTTT. Translation gives CASSLAQDPSPLHF.

This clonotype was counted only a few times. The rearrangement links TRBV20-1 to TRBJ1-2; 10 positions agree with TRBD1. This CDR3 spans 13 amino acids. The trim removed 6 bases at V and 8 bases at J, leaving 9 bases unmatched. Per the germline V gene, CDR1 is DFQATT and CDR2 is SNEGSKA (reference sequence). CDR3 in amino acids: CSASGTGVEGYTF. The CDR3 DNA reads as TGCAGTGCCTCCGGGACAGGGGTGGAGGGCTACACCTTC.

The rearrangement uses TRBV3-1 and TRBJ2-5; D may be TRBD1 or TRBD2 (5 bases each). V lost 1 base and J lost 11, with 20 bases in between. The germline gives CDR1 LGHDT, CDR2 YNNKEL (reference sequence). The CDR3 is 15 amino acids. The CDR3 coding sequence is TGTGCCAGCAGCCAAGGTTCGGGGCCCCGGGGAGAGCAGTACTTC. Protein: CASSQGSGPRGEQYF.

This clonotype was recorded a few times. The chain couples TRBV11-2 to TRBJ1-1, with D perhaps TRBD1 (6 bases). Per the germline V gene, CDR1 is SGHAT and CDR2 is FQNNGV. Trimming left V 0 bases short and J 12 bases short, with 14 bases between. The CDR3 consists of 13 residues. This CDR3 is CASSLDPGARTFF. CDR3 in DNA: TGTGCCAGCAGCTTAGATCCGGGGGCGAGAACTTTCTTT.

The V gene is TRBV20-1, the J gene TRBJ1-5; D remains ambiguous. Per germline, CDR1 DFQATT and CDR2 SNEGSKA (reference sequence). V lost 6 bases and J lost 0, with 24 bases in between. This CDR3 comprises 18 residues. CDR3 nucleotides: TGCAGTGCCCCCCGCGGAGATTTCTCCCCCTATAGCAATCAGCCCCAGCATTTT. Translated: CSAPRGDFSPYSNQPQHF.

Of note for this clonotype: The junction departs from germline at one end; a sequencing error may be responsible. The gene calls are TRBV4-1 and TRBJ1-2; TRBD1 matches 7 bases. Germline lookup yields CDR1 MGHRA and CDR2 YSYEKL. The CDR3 has 16 residues. DNA for the CDR3: TGCGCCAGAAGCCAACCGGGACAGTCGGCTAACTATGGCTACACCTTC. Translated, it gives CARSQPGQSANYGYTF.

The rearrangement uses TRBV20-1 and TRBJ1-5, with D possibly being TRBD1 (6 bases). Germline CDR1 reads DFQATT; CDR2 reads SNEGSKA (reference sequence). V was cut by 2 bases and J by 4 bases, with 12 bases left in between. This CDR3 region has 14 residues. The CDR3 bases are TGCAGTGCTAGATCGGACAGAGCTAATCAGCCCCAGCATTTT. This sequence encodes CSARSDRANQPQHF.

The rearrangement joins TRBV4-1 to TRBJ1-2; perhaps TRBD1 as D (5 bases). Germline assignment: CDR1 MGHRA and CDR2 YSYEKL. V was shortened by 4 bases and J by 6 bases, with 15 bases between the two germline ends. The CDR3 loop spans 14 amino acids. CDR3 DNA sequence: TGCGCCAGCAGCCGACCCGGGGGGGTTGATGGCTACACCTTC. Translated: CASSRPGGVDGYTF.

J is TRBJ2-5 and V is TRBV12-3 or TRBV12-4, with D perhaps TRBD1 (5 bases). The length of the CDR3 is 14 residues. V shed 6 bases and J shed 5 bases, with 16 bases lying between them. The CDR3 loop reads CASRPPQGGETQYF. As DNA, the CDR3 is TGTGCCAGCAGGCCCCCTCAGGGCGGCGAGACCCAGTACTTC.

This clonotype came up many times. The chain has TRBV7-6 and TRBJ2-7, with D perhaps matching TRBD1 (5 bases). Germline CDR1 is SGHVS and CDR2 is FNYEAQ. CDR3 length: 14 amino acids. With 2 bases removed from V and 2 bases from J, the gap between germline ends came to 10 bases. CDR3 DNA sequence: TGTGCCAGCAGCTTAACTGACAGCACCTACGAGCAGTACTTC. Its translation is CASSLTDSTYEQYF.

This chain joins TRBV12-3 or TRBV12-4 and TRBJ2-2, with D perhaps assigned TRBD1 or TRBD2 (5 bases each). The CDR3 extends over 15 amino acids. Trimming took off 4 bases at V and 6 bases at J, with 15 bases between the two ends. The CDR3 DNA reads TGTGCCAGCAGTTACGGGGTGGGGGACGCCGGGGAGCTGTTTTTT. Translation: CASSYGVGDAGELFF.

V gene TRBV29-1 combines with J gene TRBJ1-1, with D possibly TRBD1 on 6 matching bases. This CDR3 is 12 amino acids long. Trimming took off 4 bases at V and 4 bases at J, with 10 bases between the two ends. Germline lookup yields CDR1 SQVTM and CDR2 ANQGSEA. CDR3 amino acids: CSVGGLGTEAFF. The CDR3 DNA reads as TGCAGCGTTGGGGGGCTCGGCACTGAAGCTTTCTTT.

This chain uses TRBV29-1 with TRBJ2-6; 9 bases are a match to TRBD1. Germline-derived CDR1 and CDR2 are SQVTM and ANQGSEA. Losses at the gene ends were 2 bases for V and 0 bases for J; bases not matched to a gene: 5. The CDR3 has 17 amino acids. The CDR3 coding sequence is TGCAGCGTTGAACACTGGGACAGGGACTCTGGGGCCAACGTCCTGACTTTC. Translation: CSVEHWDRDSGANVLTF.

J is TRBJ2-3 and V is TRBV29-1; D call uncertain. This CDR3 is 13 amino acids long. The V gene's germline CDR1 is SQVTM and CDR2 ANQGSEA. Trimming shortened V by 7 bases and J by 5 bases, and 16 bases separated the two germline ends. The CDR3 DNA reads as TGCAGCGGAGCCCGACTCGGCGGAGATACGCAGTATTTT. Encoded protein: CSGARLGGDTQYF.

This clonotype was seen more than once but under ten times. CDR3 amino acids: CASSLELDPNYGYTF. The CDR3 coding sequence is TGTGCCAGCAGTCTCGAGCTGGACCCAAACTATGGCTACACCTTC. This sequence joins TRBV28 and TRBJ1-2, with D hard to call. V lost 5 bases and J 2 bases, leaving 15 bases between the germline ends. Germline V CDR1 and CDR2: MDHEN, SYDVKM. This CDR3 has 15 residues.

V is TRBV7-2 and J is TRBJ2-3; TRBD1 matches at 9 bases. The CDR3 is 20 amino acids. Germline CDR1 SGHTA, CDR2 FQGNSA. V trimming: 0 bases; J trimming: 5 bases; junction bases outside the gene matches: 18. CDR3 amino acids: CASSLASFGRGQGAKDTQYF. The CDR3 coding sequence is TGTGCCAGCAGCTTAGCCTCTTTCGGCAGGGGACAGGGAGCGAAAGATACGCAGTATTTT.

This clonotype was seen only a few times. J is TRBJ2-7 and V is TRBV7-2, with D tentatively TRBD2 (5 bases). The V gene lost 0 bases and the J gene lost 4 bases, with 13 bases spanning the gap. CDR3 size: 15 residues. The germline CDR1 and CDR2 sequences are SGHTA and FQGNSA. CDR3 in DNA: TGTGCCAGCAGCTTAGCACGGGAAGGGTCGTACGAGCAGTACTTC. Translated, it gives CASSLAREGSYEQYF. Filled out from reference TRBV7-2 and TRBJ2-7, the complete variable domain reads GAGVSQSPSNKVTEKGKDVELRCDPISGHTALYWYRQSLGQGLEFLIYFQGNSAPDKSGLPSDRFSAERTGGSVSTLTIQRTQQEDSAVYLCASSLAREGSYEQYFGPGTRLTVT.

This clonotype was detected a few times. The CDR3 protein is CATRDRRADEQYF. The CDR3 bases are TGTGCCACCAGGGACAGGCGCGCCGACGAGCAGTACTTC. The J gene is TRBJ2-7, the V gene TRBV10-3; 8 bases are shared with TRBD1. Trimming at V came to 10 bases and at J to 5 bases, leaving 10 bases not matched to a gene. CDR1 is ENHRY, CDR2 SYGVKD, per germline. The CDR3 totals 13 residues.

This clonotype was counted once. This may be a read error, as it is one base from a much larger clone. V is TRBV12-3 or TRBV12-4 and J is TRBJ2-3; D perhaps matches TRBD2 (6 bases). Trimming left V 6 bases short and J 0 bases short, with 19 bases between. The CDR3 length is 17 residues. The CDR3 region is CASSLGERAPSTDTQYF. CDR3 bases: TGTGCCAGCAGCCTTGGGGAGCGGGCACCTAGCACAGATACGCAGTATTTT.

This clonotype appeared many times. V and J are TRBV20-1 and TRBJ2-1; 8 bases agree with TRBD2. V dropped 0 bases and J dropped 7; count of bases not matched to a gene: 8. Looked up from germline, CDR1 is DFQATT and CDR2 is SNEGSKA (reference sequence). The CDR3 covers 15 residues. The CDR3 region is CSARDLRGDRNEQFF. In nucleotides, the CDR3 is TGCAGTGCTAGAGATTTGCGGGGGGATAGGAATGAGCAGTTCTTC.

This clonotype was observed many times. This chain uses TRBV7-2 with TRBJ1-2, with TRBD1 identical over 9 bases. In germline, CDR1 is SGHTA, CDR2 FQGNSA. The CDR3 is 14 amino acids. V shed 2 bases, J shed 6 bases, and the junction held 4 bases outside the gene matches. The chain's CDR3 is CASSLHRGLDGYTF. The CDR3 DNA follows: TGTGCCAGCAGCTTACACAGGGGGCTAGATGGCTACACCTTC. The entire variable domain, with the rest obtained from reference TRBV7-2 and TRBJ1-2, is as follows: GAGVSQSPSNKVTEKGKDVELRCDPISGHTALYWYRQSLGQGLEFLIYFQGNSAPDKSGLPSDRFSAERTGGSVSTLTIQRTQQEDSAVYLCASSLHRGLDGYTFGSGTRLTVV.